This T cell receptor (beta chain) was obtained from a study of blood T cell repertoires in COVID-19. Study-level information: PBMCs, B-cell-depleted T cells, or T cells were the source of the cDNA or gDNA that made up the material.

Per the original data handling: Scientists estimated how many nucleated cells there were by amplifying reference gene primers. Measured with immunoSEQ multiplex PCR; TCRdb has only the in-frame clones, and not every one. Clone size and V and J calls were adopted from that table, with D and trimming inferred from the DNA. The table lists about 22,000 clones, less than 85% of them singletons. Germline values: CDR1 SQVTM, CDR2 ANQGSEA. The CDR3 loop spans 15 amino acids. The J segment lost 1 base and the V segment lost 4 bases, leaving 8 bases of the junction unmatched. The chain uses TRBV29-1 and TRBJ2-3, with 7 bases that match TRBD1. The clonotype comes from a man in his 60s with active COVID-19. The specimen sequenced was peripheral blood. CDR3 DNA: TGCAGCGTTGCCTTAGGAACAGGGGGCACAGATACGCAGTATTTT. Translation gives CSVALGTGGTDTQYF.